These T cell receptor beta chains were read from a single sample in a study of blood T cells in healthy people across ages. TCRdb itself ran the 5' RACE reads through MiXCR, one entry per CDR3 protein. The top ten hold just under 9% of the sample, which has 500,000 to 550,000 distinct CDR3 sequences, 24% seen once. This same sample was also part of a study on T cells of mothers and their children.

The sequenced material came from blood. The receptors come from a boy aged 5 to 17 in good health. The CDR3 runs from the conserved cysteine through the conserved F or W. The order of the fields is D gene, clone size, V gene, J gene, CDR3 DNA, CDR3 protein. D genes are given only for firm matches. Some rows have no size entry. The others give once, few or many, or a class for an expanded clone.

NA	NA	TRBV11-1	TRBJ2-5	TGTGCCAGCAGCTCAGAAACCAGGGTTATAGGAGAGACCCAGTACTTC	CASSSETRVIGETQYF
TRBD2	NA	TRBV7-9	TRBJ2-7	TGTGCCAGCAGCGGACAAACTAGCGGGGTCACGGGCGAGCAGTACTTC	CASSGQTSGVTGEQYF
NA	few	TRBV6-2/TRBV6-3	TRBJ1-5	TGTGCCAGCACCGGACGGACTAATCAGCCCCAGCATTTT	CASTGRTNQPQHF
TRBD1	NA	TRBV28	TRBJ1-2	TGTGCCAGCAGTTCGACAGGGGGCAGTCGGAGCTACACCTTC	CASSSTGGSRSYTF
NA	NA	TRBV12-3/TRBV12-4	TRBJ1-6	TGTGCCAGCAGTTCAACACATGGAAGGTCACCCCTCCACTTT	CASSSTHGRSPLHF
NA	few	TRBV7-2	TRBJ2-7	TGTGCCAGCAGCTTAGTAGGTAGCGGCTACGAGCAGTACTTC	CASSLVGSGYEQYF
NA	NA	TRBV6-2/TRBV6-3	TRBJ1-4	TGTGCCAGCATCCACGCGGGAAGGACGGGGGAAAAACTGTTTTTT	CASIHAGRTGEKLFF
NA	few	TRBV3-1	TRBJ2-5	TGTGCCAGCAGCCAAGATAGCTCCGGGTACCAAGAGACCCAGTACTTC	CASSQDSSGYQETQYF
TRBD1	NA	TRBV2	TRBJ2-7	TGTGCCAGCAGTCTGGGAGGCAGGGGGCAAGTAATCTCCTCCTACGAGCAGTACTTC	CASSLGGRGQVISSYEQYF
NA	NA	TRBV4-3	TRBJ1-2	TGCGCCAGCAGCCAAGAAAGAGGAGGGCTCCTTAACTATGGCTACACCTTC	CASSQERGGLLNYGYTF
NA	NA	TRBV7-9	TRBJ2-2	TGTGCCAGCAGCGCCGTCCTGAACACCGGGGAGCTGTTTTTT	CASSAVLNTGELFF
NA	few	TRBV2	TRBJ2-5	TGTGCCAGCAGTGATCATTGGGGGACCCAGTACTTC	CASSDHWGTQYF
TRBD1	few	TRBV28	TRBJ2-7	TGTGCCAGCCGAGGGACAGGAAGCTCCTACGAGCAGTACTTC	CASRGTGSSYEQYF
NA	many	TRBV30	TRBJ2-5	TGTGCCTGGAGCTGGGGGGTACAAGAGACCCAGTACTTC	CAWSWGVQETQYF
TRBD1	NA	TRBV12-3/TRBV12-4	TRBJ2-2	TGTGCCAGCAGCTGGGACAGCTTGGCCGGGGAGCTGTTTTTT	CASSWDSLAGELFF
NA	few	TRBV4-3	TRBJ2-5	TGCGCCAGCAGCCCCGGACTGATCCTCCAAGAGACCCAGTACTTC	CASSPGLILQETQYF
NA	few	TRBV7-2	TRBJ2-7	TGTGCCAGCAGCTTCCATTTAGAGAGGAACGAGCAGTACTTC	CASSFHLERNEQYF
NA	NA	TRBV20-1	TRBJ1-4	TGCAGTGCTAGAGAACGGAGGTCTAATGAAAAACTGTTTTTT	CSARERRSNEKLFF
NA	few	TRBV2	TRBJ2-7	TGTGCCAGCAGTGAAGCGCCCGGGAGCTCCTACGAGCAGTACTTC	CASSEAPGSSYEQYF
TRBD1	NA	TRBV7-2	TRBJ1-1	TGTGCCAGCAGGGGGGGACAGGGATTCGAGATGAACACTGAAGCTTTCTTT	CASRGGQGFEMNTEAFF
TRBD1	NA	TRBV5-4	TRBJ1-4	TGTGCCAGCAGCTTGCTGGGACAGTTAAATGAAAAACTGTTTTTT	CASSLLGQLNEKLFF
NA	NA	TRBV12-3/TRBV12-4	TRBJ1-1	TGTGCCAGCAGTTTAGGGGGGCAGGGGTACACTGAAGCTTTCTTT	CASSLGGQGYTEAFF
NA	few	TRBV4-3	TRBJ1-4	TGCGCCAGCAGCCAAGATTATGGGTTGAATGAAAAACTGTTTTTT	CASSQDYGLNEKLFF
NA	few	TRBV29-1	TRBJ2-1	TGCAGCGTTGAAGGCAATCACAATGAGCAGTTCTTC	CSVEGNHNEQFF
NA	few	TRBV7-2	TRBJ2-7	TGTGCCAGCAGCTCCCTAGACAGTGCCTACGAGCAGTACTTC	CASSSLDSAYEQYF
NA	few	TRBV20-1	TRBJ2-1	TGCAGTGCCAGCCCCGATGGGCCGACCTACAATGAGCAGTTCTTC	CSASPDGPTYNEQFF
NA	NA	TRBV7-3	TRBJ1-1	TGTGCCAGCAGCGAGACAGGTGCGAACACTGAAGCTTTCTTT	CASSETGANTEAFF
NA	NA	TRBV30	TRBJ2-5	TGTGCCTGGAGTAAACCGCAGGGATCATCGGAGACCCAGTACTTC	CAWSKPQGSSETQYF
NA	NA	TRBV5-4	TRBJ2-3	TGTGCCAGCAGCTTGGATGCAGGGAGCACAGATACGCAGTATTTT	CASSLDAGSTDTQYF
NA	NA	TRBV7-8	TRBJ2-2	TGTGCCAGCAGCCACCGCAGGGTAAACACCGGGGAGCTGTTTTTT	CASSHRRVNTGELFF
NA	NA	TRBV7-9	TRBJ1-3	TGTGCCAGCAGCAACCGCCCAGGACTCGGACGCTCCTCTGGAAACACCATATATTTT	CASSNRPGLGRSSGNTIYF
NA	NA	TRBV6-5	TRBJ2-7	TGTGCCAGCAGTTACACCCATCCCCTTACAGGGCTGGAAGCTAACGAGCAGTACTTC	CASSYTHPLTGLEANEQYF
NA	NA	TRBV20-1	TRBJ2-5	TGCAGTGGGATATTGGGGGTCGGGGAGACCCAGTACTTC	CSGILGVGETQYF
NA	once	TRBV12-3/TRBV12-4	TRBJ2-3	TGTGCCAGCAGTCCGGGACTGCAAATGGATACGCAGTATTTT	CASSPGLQMDTQYF
TRBD1	many	TRBV20-1	TRBJ2-7	TGCAGTGCTAAACAGGACAGGGGAGGACCCTACGAGCAGTACTTC	CSAKQDRGGPYEQYF
TRBD1	NA	TRBV28	TRBJ1-2	TGTGCCAGCAGTACCAACAGGGGGAAATTGGGAGGCTACACCTTC	CASSTNRGKLGGYTF
NA	few	TRBV23-1	TRBJ2-5	TGCGCCAGCAGTCAATCCCCAATCGCGAAGACCCAGTACTTC	CASSQSPIAKTQYF
NA	many	TRBV7-6	TRBJ2-5	TGTGCCAGCAGCTTAGAGTCCGCGGTCGAGACCCAGTACTTC	CASSLESAVETQYF
NA	NA	TRBV6-5	TRBJ1-2	TGTGCCAGCAGTTACAGGGGTGACGGGGGCTACACCTTC	CASSYRGDGGYTF
TRBD1	few	TRBV20-1	TRBJ1-5	TGCAGTGCTAGGGCTATTGGGACAGGGATGAAGCCCCAGCATTTT	CSARAIGTGMKPQHF
NA	NA	TRBV28	TRBJ2-5	TGTGCCAGCAGGAGGGGGGGAGAGACCCAGTACTTC	CASRRGGETQYF
TRBD1	few	TRBV4-3	TRBJ1-2	TGCGCCAGCAGCCAATCGGGACAGGCGAGAGATGGCTACACCTTC	CASSQSGQARDGYTF
TRBD1	few	TRBV7-2	TRBJ2-5	TGTGCCAGCAGCTTAGGGGACAGGGGGCTATCGGAGACCCAGTACTTC	CASSLGDRGLSETQYF
NA	NA	TRBV19	TRBJ2-5	TGTGCCGGTAGAGTCAGGGCCCTCGACGGGACCCAGTACTTC	CAGRVRALDGTQYF
TRBD1	few	TRBV9	TRBJ2-1	TGTGCCAGCAGCGGGGGACAGGGGGCTTACAATGAGCAGTTCTTC	CASSGGQGAYNEQFF
NA	NA	TRBV15	TRBJ2-5	TGTGCCACCAGCAGGCCCACACGAGAGACCCAGTACTTC	CATSRPTRETQYF
NA	few	TRBV3-1	TRBJ2-3	TGTGCCAGCAGCCACTCCCGGGACTTCCTCACAGATACGCAGTATTTT	CASSHSRDFLTDTQYF
TRBD1	few	TRBV2	TRBJ2-5	TGTGCCAGCAGTGCCCAACCGGGGACAGCTTATCCGTTC	CASSAQPGTAYPF
NA	NA	TRBV7-9	TRBJ2-1	TGTGCCAGCAGCTTAGCCCTACCAGTCAATGAGCAGTTCTTC	CASSLALPVNEQFF
TRBD1	few	TRBV12-3/TRBV12-4	TRBJ2-7	TGTGCCAGCAGTTTAGACCGGGACAGGGGGTACGAGCAGTACTTC	CASSLDRDRGYEQYF
TRBD2	NA	TRBV28	TRBJ2-2	TGTGCCAGCACTGGCGGGGGCACCGGGGAGCTGTTTTTT	CASTGGGTGELFF
NA	many	TRBV6-1	TRBJ2-1	TGTGCCAGCAGTGCAACTAGTGGGAGCTCCTACAATGAGCAGTTCTTC	CASSATSGSSYNEQFF
NA	NA	TRBV7-3	TRBJ2-7	TGTGCCAGCAGCCAAGGGCGTTTCTACGAGCAGTACTTC	CASSQGRFYEQYF